Below, 15 T cell receptor beta chains from the same sample are listed, as sequenced in a study of cytomegalovirus exposure and HLA in healthy donors. The PCR contained 60 Vbeta and 13 Jbeta primers. Some clones are missing from TCRdb's copy, which holds only in-frame ones; the method was immunoSEQ multiplex PCR. The table shows fewer than 200,000 clones, with about four fifths occurring only once. Sequencing input: PBMCs. The receptors originated from a woman between 50 and 59 years old in good health and CMV-seronegative.

The J gene is TRBJ2-5, the V gene TRBV2; D is unclear. The length of the CDR3 is 13 residues. The germline V and J ends were trimmed by 4 bases and 0 bases, with 6 bases remaining between them. Germline V CDR1 and CDR2: SNHLY, FYNNEI. CDR3 loop: CASSGANQETQYF. CDR3 DNA: TGTGCCAGCAGTGGGGCTAACCAAGAGACCCAGTACTTC.

The chain joins TRBV19 to TRBJ2-7; possible D gene TRBD1, 7 bases. The CDR3 runs 15 residues. Trimming removed 6 bases from V and 3 bases from J, with 18 bases in between. The germline CDR1 and CDR2 sequences are LNHDA and SQIVND (reference sequence). Here the CDR3 reads CASRTGTSPGYEQYF. CDR3 in DNA: TGTGCCAGTAGGACAGGGACTTCCCCGGGCTACGAGCAGTACTTC.

This clone showed up just once. This chain connects TRBV5-8 to TRBJ2-7; TRBD1 matches at 9 bases. The CDR3 runs 14 residues. CDR1 is SGHTS and CDR2 is YDEGEE in the germline V gene. The V and J ends lost 4 bases and 6 bases, in that order; junction bases with no gene match: 8. DNA of the CDR3: TGTGCCAGCAGCCGGGGACAGGGCTATGTCGAGCAGTACTTC. Protein: CASSRGQGYVEQYF.

The chain employs TRBV2 and TRBJ2-5; D gene uncertain. Germline V lookup: CDR1 SNHLY, CDR2 FYNNEI. V was pared by 6 bases and J by 1 base, with 18 bases between. The length of the CDR3 is 16 residues. Here the CDR3 reads CASSRPLEVVQETQYF. In DNA form, the CDR3 reads TGTGCCAGCAGCCGCCCCCTAGAGGTCGTCCAAGAGACCCAGTACTTC.

CDR3 DNA sequence: TGTGCCAGCAGCCCCCGGGGGGTCGTCTTTCGAGAGACCCAGTACTTC. This gives the protein CASSPRGVVFRETQYF. The chain joins TRBV7-8 to TRBJ2-5; 7 positions match TRBD2. The CDR3 is 16 amino acids. CDR1 is SGHVS and CDR2 is FQNEAQ in the germline V gene. The V and J ends lost 5 bases and 4 bases, in that order; junction bases with no gene match: 13.

This clone has only one observation. The junction departs from the called germline gene at one end, perhaps through a read error. The genes are TRBV2 and TRBJ2-7, with a possible D match to TRBD2 (6 bases). The CDR3 has 11 residues. Germline lookup yields CDR1 SNHLY and CDR2 FYNNEI. The CDR3 here is CPKGLAYEQYF. CDR3 DNA: TGCCCCAAGGGCCTAGCGTACGAGCAGTACTTC.

The chain uses TRBV15 and TRBJ2-5; tentatively, D is TRBD1 (6 bases). TRBJ2-7 explains the end of the DNA better; the J call may be wrong. The CDR3 runs 14 residues. The germline CDR1 and CDR2 sequences are LNHNV and YYDKDF (reference sequence). CDR3 DNA sequence: TGTGCCACCAGCAGATCAGGGGAGTCCTACGAGCAGTACTTC. Translated, it gives CATSRSGESYEQYF.

This rearrangement joins TRBV5-4 to TRBJ2-2; 8 bases fit TRBD1. Germline trimming cut 4 bases from V and 0 bases from J; bases unmatched to any gene: 5. CDR3 length: 16 amino acids. Per germline, CDR1 SGHNT and CDR2 YYREEE (reference sequence). In DNA, the CDR3 is TGTGCCAGCAGCGGCCCGGGACAGGCGAACACCGGGGAGCTGTTTTTT. Protein product: CASSGPGQANTGELFF.

This chain joins TRBV5-1 and TRBJ2-5; 7 bases are shared with TRBD2. The CDR3 runs 15 residues. V was pared by 1 base and J by 5 bases, with 8 bases of the junction left unmatched. The germline CDR1 and CDR2 sequences are SGHRS and YFSETQ. The CDR3 here is CASSLSAGVEETQYF. The CDR3 nucleotides read TGCGCCAGCAGCTTGTCGGCGGGAGTAGAGGAGACCCAGTACTTC.

The gene calls are TRBV4-1 and TRBJ2-3; 12 positions match TRBD2. From germline, CDR1 is MGHRA and CDR2 YSYEKL. After removal of 2 bases from V and 6 bases from J, the junction contained 9 bases not matched to a gene. The CDR3 covers 17 residues. The CDR3 DNA sequence: TGCGCCAGCAGCCAACTAGCGGGGGGGCCGGGAAAGGATACGCAGTATTTT. Translated: CASSQLAGGPGKDTQYF.

This chain connects TRBV5-1 to TRBJ2-7; 8 bases agree with TRBD2. V dropped 3 bases and J dropped 7; count of bases not matched to a gene: 9. The CDR3 covers 14 residues. CDR1 and CDR2 (germline): SGHRS, YFSETQ. CDR3 loop: CASSSGGGLREQYF. Written as DNA, the CDR3 is TGCGCCAGCAGCTCAGGCGGGGGGTTGAGGGAGCAGTACTTC.

The chain has TRBV4-3 and TRBJ2-3; possible D gene TRBD2, 5 bases. Looked up from germline, CDR1 is LGHNA and CDR2 is YSLEER. This CDR3 contains 16 residues. V was clipped by 2 bases and J by 6 bases, with 18 bases between them. The CDR3 sequence is CASSQITDYIQDTQYF. The CDR3, as DNA: TGCGCCAGCAGCCAAATTACAGACTACATTCAGGATACGCAGTATTTT.

The J gene is TRBJ1-2, the V gene TRBV28; D gene unclear. Germline V CDR1 and CDR2: MDHEN, SYDVKM. The CDR3 covers 14 residues. V dropped 3 bases and J dropped 0 bases, with 8 bases sitting between them. Here the CDR3 DNA reads TGTGCCAGCAGTTTCGGAGCGACTAACTATGGCTACACCTTC. It translates to CASSFGATNYGYTF.

The rearrangement joins TRBV7-9 to TRBJ1-5; possible D gene TRBD1, 5 bases. Germline V gene sequence: CDR1 SEHNR, CDR2 FQNEAQ (reference sequence). Trimming took 5 bases from V and 4 from J, leaving 15 bases between them. This CDR3 spans 15 amino acids. Here the CDR3 DNA reads TGTGCCAGCAGCCTGGGGAGGGGACCTAATCAGCCCCAGCATTTT. Translating gives CASSLGRGPNQPQHF.

The J gene is TRBJ2-7, the V gene TRBV25-1, with D possibly being TRBD2 (5 bases). The length of the CDR3 is 13 residues. Trimming took 5 bases from V and 0 from J, leaving 8 bases between them. The germline gives CDR1 MGHDK, CDR2 SYGVNS. In DNA, the CDR3 is TGTGCCAGCAGTTCGGGGAACTCCTACGAGCAGTACTTC. Its protein is CASSSGNSYEQYF.